The source of this T cell receptor beta chain is a study of T cell changes during pregnancy in multiple sclerosis. Produced via immunoSEQ multiplex PCR; TCRdb's table is partial and in-frame only. Of under 70,000 clones in the sample, around 90% were seen once. This CDR3 region has 17 residues. V shed 0 bases and J 0 bases; nucleotides not matched to a gene: 4. Germline loops: CDR1 SGHDN, CDR2 FVKESK. In this sample, this clone turned up once. The sample here was CD4+ T cells from peripheral blood mononuclear cells, taken in the first trimester of pregnancy. The chain couples TRBV14 to TRBJ1-3, with 8 bases identical to TRBD1. The source is a female donor with multiple sclerosis, enrolled in a pregnancy study. For the CDR3, the DNA is TGTGCCAGCAGCCAAGAGGCAGGGGGCTTCTCTGGAAACACCATATATTTT. Protein product: CASSQEAGGFSGNTIYF.